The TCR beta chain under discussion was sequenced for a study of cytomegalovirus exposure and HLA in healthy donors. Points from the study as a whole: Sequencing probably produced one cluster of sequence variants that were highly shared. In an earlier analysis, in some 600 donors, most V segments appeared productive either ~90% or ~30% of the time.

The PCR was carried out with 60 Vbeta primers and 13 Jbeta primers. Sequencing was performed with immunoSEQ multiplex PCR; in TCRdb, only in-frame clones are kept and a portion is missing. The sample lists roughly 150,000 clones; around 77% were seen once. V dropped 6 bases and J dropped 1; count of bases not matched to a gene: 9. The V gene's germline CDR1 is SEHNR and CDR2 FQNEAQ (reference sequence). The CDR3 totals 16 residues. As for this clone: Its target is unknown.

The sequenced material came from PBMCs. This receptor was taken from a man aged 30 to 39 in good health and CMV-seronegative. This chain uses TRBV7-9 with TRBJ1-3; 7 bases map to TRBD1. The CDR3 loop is CASRPETGLSGNTIYF. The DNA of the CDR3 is TGTGCCAGCAGGCCAGAGACAGGGCTATCTGGAAACACCATATATTTT.